One sample yielded the 17 T cell receptor beta chains listed below, sequenced in a study of blood T cell repertoires in COVID-19. Generated by immunoSEQ multiplex PCR, the TCRdb table keeps only in-frame clones and is missing some. Of 230,000 or so clones in the sample, roughly 79% were seen once. The material sequenced was peripheral blood. The receptors stem from an elderly woman with COVID-19, enrolled during active disease.

The chain has TRBV6-2 or TRBV6-3 and TRBJ1-2, with TRBD1 identical over 7 bases. CDR1 and CDR2 (germline): MNHEY, SVGEGT. The CDR3 length is 15 residues. The V and J ends lost 7 bases and 8 bases, in that order; junction bases with no gene match: 16. The CDR3 nucleotides are TGTGCCAGCACCCCCAACCGGGACAGACCCACCGGCTACACCTTC. Encoded protein: CASTPNRDRPTGYTF.

V gene TRBV6-5 combines with J gene TRBJ1-1, with D possibly matching TRBD1 (5 bases). Germline CDR1 MNHEY, CDR2 SVGAGI. The CDR3 spans 15 residues. The V gene lost 2 bases and the J gene lost 4 bases, with 14 bases spanning the gap. The CDR3 here is CASSYPGGGVTEAFF. Here the CDR3 DNA reads TGTGCCAGCAGTTACCCCGGCGGAGGGGTCACTGAAGCTTTCTTT.

The J gene is TRBJ1-5, the V gene TRBV18, with a possible D match to TRBD1 (6 bases). CDR3 length: 14 amino acids. The germline V gene encodes CDR1 KGHSH and CDR2 LQKENI. V lost 6 bases and J lost 5, with 14 bases in between. CDR3: CASSGRGRHQPQHF. CDR3 nucleotides: TGTGCCAGCTCTGGCAGGGGTCGTCATCAGCCCCAGCATTTT.

The J gene is TRBJ1-5, the V gene TRBV5-1, with 7 bases that match TRBD1. The CDR3 runs 16 residues. J gave up 1 base and V 0 bases, and 4 bases lay outside the gene matches. Looked up from germline, CDR1 is SGHRS and CDR2 is YFSETQ. The CDR3 DNA sequence: TGCGCCAGCAGCTTGGAGGCAGGGGGGAGCAATCAGCCCCAGCATTTT. It encodes CASSLEAGGSNQPQHF. Using reference TRBV5-1 and TRBJ1-5 for the parts outside the CDR3, the full variable domain is KAGVTQTPRYLIKTRGQQVTLSCSPISGHRSVSWYQQTPGQGLQFLFEYFSETQRNKGNFPGRFSGRQFSNSRSEMNVSTLELGDSALYLCASSLEAGGSNQPQHFGDGTRLSIL.

This clone came up once. A read error may explain this, as a much larger clone is one base away. The chain has TRBV27 and TRBJ2-7, with TRBD2 matching 8 bases. Germline V gene sequence: CDR1 MNHEY, CDR2 SMNVEV (reference sequence). CDR3 length equals 17 residues. Trimming cost V 5 bases and J 0 bases; bases outside gene matches: 12. CDR3 nucleotides: TGTGCCAGCAGTACGGTAAGCAGACTAGCGAACTCCTACGAGCAGTACTTC. Translated, it gives CASSTVSRLANSYEQYF.

The chain links TRBV6-5 to TRBJ1-4; tentative D call: TRBD1 (6 bases). V shed 7 bases and J shed 0 bases, with 9 bases lying between them. The CDR3 is 14 residues long. Germline V gene sequence: CDR1 MNHEY, CDR2 SVGAGI. This chain's CDR3 is CASKQGPTNEKLFF. The CDR3 region has the DNA TGTGCCAGCAAACAGGGACCAACTAATGAAAAACTGTTTTTT.

The rearrangement joins TRBV2 to TRBJ2-1, with 8 bases aligning to TRBD2. Germline V lookup: CDR1 SNHLY, CDR2 FYNNEI. J was trimmed by 10 bases and V by 5 bases; bases with no gene match: 10. The CDR3 loop spans 14 amino acids. CDR3 in amino acids: CASSRTSGVIEQFF. The CDR3 coding sequence is TGTGCCAGCAGTCGAACTAGCGGTGTTATAGAGCAGTTCTTC.

The V call is TRBV9, the J call TRBJ2-5, with D possibly being TRBD1 (5 bases). Trimming shortened V by 9 bases and J by 7 bases, and 16 bases separated the two germline ends. The CDR3 runs 12 residues. The germline V gene encodes CDR1 SGDLS and CDR2 YYNGEE. CDR3 region: CATSGPFGTQYF. The CDR3 DNA reads as TGTGCCACCTCAGGGCCATTTGGGACCCAGTACTTC.

V is TRBV11-3 and J is TRBJ2-7; perhaps TRBD2 as D (6 bases). Trimming pared 5 bases from V and 1 base from J, leaving 12 bases between. The V gene's germline CDR1 is SGHNT and CDR2 YENEEA. CDR3 length: 14 amino acids. The CDR3 reads CASSPPGGSYEQYF. The DNA for the CDR3 is TGTGCCAGCAGCCCGCCAGGAGGGTCCTACGAGCAGTACTTC.

The chain employs TRBV10-3 and TRBJ1-6, with D perhaps matching TRBD1 (6 bases). Between the trimmed V and J ends, which lost 3 bases and 9 bases, there was a span of 18 bases. The germline V gene has CDR1 ENHRY and CDR2 SYGVKD. This CDR3 has 16 residues. CDR3: CAISDKGGANGSPLHF. CDR3 nucleotide sequence: TGTGCCATCAGTGACAAAGGGGGGGCGAATGGTTCACCCCTCCACTTT.

The J gene is TRBJ2-1, the V gene TRBV6-5; D uncertain. The germline CDR1 and CDR2 sequences are MNHEY and SVGAGI. The V and J ends lost 4 bases and 8 bases respectively, with 6 bases between them. This CDR3 comprises 11 residues. The CDR3 DNA is TGTGCCAGCAGTTTTCTCGATGAGCAGTTCTTC. Amino acids: CASSFLDEQFF.

J is TRBJ1-2 and V is TRBV4-2, with no clear D. V was shortened by 4 bases and J by 4 bases, with 16 bases between the two germline ends. The CDR3 spans 15 residues. Germline loops: CDR1 LGHNA, CDR2 YNFKEQ. The CDR3 is CASSPPAGIGYGYTF. The DNA of the CDR3 is TGTGCCAGCAGCCCACCAGCGGGGATCGGCTATGGCTACACCTTC.

Only one count was recorded for this clone. This rearrangement joins TRBV7-8 to TRBJ2-1; the match to TRBD2 covers 7 bases. Germline V gene sequence: CDR1 SGHVS, CDR2 FQNEAQ. With V trimmed by 5 bases and J by 12 bases, 4 bases remained unmatched. This CDR3 comprises 11 residues. The CDR3 nucleotides are TGTGCCAGCAGCCCCGGGAGGTGGCAGTTCTTC. Amino acid sequence: CASSPGRWQFF.

The V gene is TRBV9, the J gene TRBJ2-5; the match to TRBD2 covers 9 bases. Per germline, CDR1 SGDLS and CDR2 YYNGEE. CDR3 length: 15 amino acids. V gave up 4 bases and J gave up 4 bases; unmatched junction bases: 8. The CDR3 spells CASSPLAGGPETQYF. CDR3 sequence (DNA): TGTGCCAGCAGCCCCCTGGCGGGGGGGCCAGAGACCCAGTACTTC.

V usage is TRBV4-3 and J usage is TRBJ1-1; possible D gene TRBD1, 5 bases. This CDR3 spans 14 amino acids. Germline V gives CDR1 LGHNA, CDR2 YSLEER. Trimming took off 3 bases at V and 1 base at J, with 9 bases between the two ends. The CDR3 nucleotides read TGCGCCAGCAGCCAGGAGACAGCGAACACTGAAGCTTTCTTT. Protein: CASSQETANTEAFF.

The rearrangement links TRBV18 to TRBJ1-1, with D possibly TRBD1 on 6 matching bases. Germline V lookup: CDR1 KGHSH, CDR2 LQKENI. Between the trimmed V and J ends, which lost 5 bases and 0 bases, there was a span of 13 bases. This CDR3 is built from 15 residues. The CDR3: CASSAVGQMNTEAFF. The CDR3 nucleotides are TGTGCCAGCTCAGCCGTAGGACAGATGAACACTGAAGCTTTCTTT.

This clone has only a few counts. The V call is TRBV30, the J call TRBJ1-2; perhaps TRBD1 as D (6 bases). Germline CDR1 is GTSNPN and CDR2 is SVGIG (reference sequence). Trimming removed 0 bases at V and 4 bases at J, with 15 bases between. CDR3 length equals 15 residues. The CDR3 here is CAWSVGGARRYGYTF. DNA for the CDR3: TGTGCCTGGAGTGTCGGGGGGGCTAGGCGCTATGGCTACACCTTC.